A selection of T cell receptor beta chains follows, all from one sample in a study of blood T cell repertoires in COVID-19. Profiling relied on immunoSEQ multiplex PCR, and the TCRdb table lists in-frame clones only, not all of them. The repertoire has around 200,000 clones, 75% to 85% of them found once; the top ten carry around a tenth. The sample was PBMCs or T cells enriched from blood (not recorded which). The receptors were sampled from a man in his forties who had recovered from COVID-19. Both conserved end residues are part of each CDR3. The order of the fields is CDR3 length, V gene, J gene, D gene, clone size, CDR3 DNA, CDR3 protein. D genes are given only for firm matches. Expanded clones get a size class; other rows say once, few or many, or leave the size out.

>13|TRBV5-1|TRBJ1-2|.|.
TGCGCCAGCAGCTTGATCCAGAACTATGGCTACACCTTC
CASSLIQNYGYTF
>15|TRBV19|TRBJ2-3|TRBD2|.
TGTGCCAGTAGTATATTCGGGACTAACACAGATACGCAGTATTTT
CASSIFGTNTDTQYF
>11|TRBV5-6|TRBJ2-1|.|.
TGTGCCAGCAGCTTAAGGAGCGGCGAGTTCTTC
CASSLRSGEFF
>17|TRBV27|TRBJ1-5|.|.
TGTGCCAGCAGTTTCTCTTGGGTCGACAGTTACAATCAGCCCCAGCATTTT
CASSFSWVDSYNQPQHF
>13|TRBV7-3|TRBJ1-2|TRBD1|once
TGTGCCAGCAGCTTACAGGGGGCGCATGGCTACACCTTC
CASSLQGAHGYTF
>16|TRBV4-1|TRBJ2-7|TRBD1|.
TGCGCCAGCAGCCAAGTAAAGGGGACAGGCCCCTACGAGCAGTACTTC
CASSQVKGTGPYEQYF
>15|TRBV18|TRBJ1-5|TRBD1|.
TGTGCCAGCTCACCCACAGGGGGCCCCAATCAGCCCCAGCATTTT
CASSPTGGPNQPQHF
>16|TRBV5-1|TRBJ2-1|TRBD2|.
TGCGCCAGCAGCTTGGTCGCGTCTAGCGGTTACAATGAGCAGTTCTTC
CASSLVASSGYNEQFF
>16|TRBV7-7|TRBJ2-2|TRBD2|.
TGTGCCGATCCGTTTAGACTAGCGGGGAACACCGGGGAGCTGTTTTTT
CADPFRLAGNTGELFF
>15|TRBV3-1/TRBV3-2|TRBJ1-1|.|.
TGTGCCAGCAGCCAAGGACCTCAGGGGAACACTGAAGCTTTCTTT
CASSQGPQGNTEAFF
>12|TRBV6-5|TRBJ1-2|.|.
TGTGCCAGCAGTTACGCGGGGACTGGCTACACCTTC
CASSYAGTGYTF
>16|TRBV7-8|TRBJ2-5|TRBD1|.
TGTGCCAGCAGCTTGGCCGGGACAGGGGTTCAAGAGACCCAGTACTTC
CASSLAGTGVQETQYF
>14|TRBV19|TRBJ1-2|.|.
TGTGCCAGTAGTATCCTCACAGGGCTCTATGGCTACACCTTC
CASSILTGLYGYTF
>15|TRBV10-3|TRBJ2-1|TRBD1|.
TGTGCCATCAGTGAGGGGACAGGGGGTCCCAATGAGCAGTTCTTC
CAISEGTGGPNEQFF
>13|TRBV12-3/TRBV12-4|TRBJ1-2|TRBD1|once
TGTGCCAGCAGTGGGGACAGGATCAATGGCTACACCTTC
CASSGDRINGYTF
>15|TRBV5-4|TRBJ2-1|.|.
TGTGCCAGCAGCTCGCAGGGAAACTGGGACAATGAGCAGTTCTTC
CASSSQGNWDNEQFF
>15|TRBV11-2|TRBJ1-5|.|.
TGTGCCAGCAGCTTAGGTCGGGTAAGCAATCAGCCCCAGCATTTT
CASSLGRVSNQPQHF
>13|TRBV19|TRBJ1-2|TRBD1|.
TGTGCCAGTTCGACAGGGAGGAACTATGGCTACACCTTC
CASSTGRNYGYTF
>17|TRBV7-2|TRBJ2-1|TRBD2|.
TGTGCCAGCAGCTTCCTAGCGGGGGGCCAGGGAGGCAATGAGCAGTTCTTC
CASSFLAGGQGGNEQFF
>14|TRBV9|TRBJ2-3|TRBD2|.
TGTGCCAGTGCGACTAGCGGGAGAGCAGATACGCAGTATTTT
CASATSGRADTQYF
>17|TRBV7-2|TRBJ2-6|.|many
TGTGCCAGCAGCTTAAGAGGGCAAGGAGCTGGGGCCAACGTCCTGACTTTC
CASSLRGQGAGANVLTF
>14|TRBV27|TRBJ2-7|.|.
TGTGCCAGCAGGTCTGGGGGCCCTACCTACGAGCAGTACTTC
CASRSGGPTYEQYF
>15|TRBV6-5|TRBJ1-3|.|.
TGTGCCAGCGGCATCGACAGGTCGTTAGGAAACACCATATATTTT
CASGIDRSLGNTIYF